This T cell receptor beta chain was recovered during a study of PD-L1 blockade in urothelial cancer. Documented time point: pretreatment peripheral blood. This clone showed up just a few times. Trimming pared 4 bases from V and 0 bases from J, leaving 8 bases between. The V gene's germline CDR1 is SGHRS and CDR2 YFSETQ. This CDR3 is built from 13 residues. The assay was immunoSEQ multiplex PCR, and TCRdb's table has in-frame clones only and misses some. The data contain approximately 50,000 clones, 84% of them singletons. The sequences come from PBMCs, collected around atezolizumab (anti-PD-L1) treatment. This receptor was obtained from a man between 45 and 60 years old with urothelial cancer. V gene TRBV5-1 combines with J gene TRBJ2-7; weak D call: TRBD2 (5 bases). The CDR3 sequence is CASSVAFSYEQYF. CDR3 coding DNA: TGCGCCAGCAGCGTAGCGTTCTCCTACGAGCAGTACTTC. Based on the CDR3 plus reference TRBV5-1 and TRBJ2-7, the full variable domain is KAGVTQTPRYLIKTRGQQVTLSCSPISGHRSVSWYQQTPGQGLQFLFEYFSETQRNKGNFPGRFSGRQFSNSRSEMNVSTLELGDSALYLCASSVAFSYEQYFGPGTRLTVT.